The present T cell receptor (beta chain) was sequenced within a study of blood T cell repertoires in COVID-19. Across the whole study: From the United States, Italy and Spain came samples of acute and convalescent COVID-19. T cells, B-cell-depleted T cells, or PBMCs provided the cDNA or gDNA that served as material.

Study processing details: Researchers report that nucleated cell counts were estimated from reference gene primer amplification. Only in-frame clones appear in the TCRdb table, and some are missing; sequencing was by immunoSEQ multiplex PCR. The D gene and trimming were derived from the DNA, and the V and J assignments and clone size from that table. The sample has about 270,000 clones, approximately 85% seen once. The origin of this receptor is a human donor in a cohort sampled during active COVID-19. Sample: peripheral blood.

The CDR3 nucleotides read TGTGCCACCAGTTGGGAATATAGCGGGGTGAATGAGCAGTTCTTC. Protein sequence: CATSWEYSGVNEQFF. The gene calls are TRBV24-1 and TRBJ2-1; 8 nucleotides align to TRBD2. The CDR3 is 15 residues long. V trimming: 6 bases; J trimming: 7 bases; junction bases outside the gene matches: 10. Germline lookup yields CDR1 KGHDR and CDR2 SFDVKD.